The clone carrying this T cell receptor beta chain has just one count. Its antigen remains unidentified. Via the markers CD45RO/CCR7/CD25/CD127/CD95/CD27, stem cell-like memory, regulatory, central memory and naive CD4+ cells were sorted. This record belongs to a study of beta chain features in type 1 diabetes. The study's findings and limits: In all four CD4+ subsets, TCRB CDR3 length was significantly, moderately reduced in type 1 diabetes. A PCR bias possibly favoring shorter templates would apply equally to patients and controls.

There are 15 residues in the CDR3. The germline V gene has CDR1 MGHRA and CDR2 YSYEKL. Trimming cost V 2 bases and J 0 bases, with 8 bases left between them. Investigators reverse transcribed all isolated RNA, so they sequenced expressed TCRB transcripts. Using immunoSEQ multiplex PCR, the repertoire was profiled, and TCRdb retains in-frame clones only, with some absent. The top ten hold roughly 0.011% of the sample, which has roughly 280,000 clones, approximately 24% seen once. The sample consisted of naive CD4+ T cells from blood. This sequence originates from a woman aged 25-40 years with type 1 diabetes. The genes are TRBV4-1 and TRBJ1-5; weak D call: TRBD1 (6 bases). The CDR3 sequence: CASSQLQGSNQPQHF. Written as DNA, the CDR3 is TGCGCCAGCAGCCAACTACAGGGTAGCAATCAGCCCCAGCATTTT.